These T cell receptor beta chains were read from a single sample in a study of identifying expanded T cells in peripheral blood. Some clones are missing from TCRdb's copy, which holds only in-frame ones; the method was immunoSEQ multiplex PCR. The sample shows approximately 85,000 clones, around 90% of them seen only once. The specimen sequenced was blood. Receptors originate from a person aged 18 to 69 in good health. Both conserved end residues are part of each CDR3. D genes are given only for firm matches. Clone size is not always given. Where it is, it says once, few, many or a class for expanded clones.

abundance | j_gene | v_gene | d_gene | CDR3nt | CDR3aa
. | TRBJ2-3 | TRBV11-2 | . | TGTGCCAGCAGCTTAAGGCTAGCCCCTCAAAACACAGATACGCAGTATTTT | CASSLRLAPQNTDTQYF
few | TRBJ1-4 | TRBV7-9 | . | TGTGCCAGCAGCTTAGGACAGTCAAATGAAAAACTGTTTTTT | CASSLGQSNEKLFF
. | TRBJ2-5 | TRBV7-2 | . | TGTGCCAGCAGCTTAGTGGGGAGGGAGACCCAGTACTTC | CASSLVGRETQYF
once | TRBJ2-1 | TRBV7-8 | . | TGTGCCAGCCGCCCGGCCGCAAGCTCCTACAATGAGCAGTTCTTC | CASRPAASSYNEQFF
. | TRBJ2-4 | TRBV2 | . | TGTGCCAGCAGAGATCCGACCCCGGAGGGTCAGTACTTC | CASRDPTPEGQYF
. | TRBJ2-3 | TRBV28 | TRBD2 | TGTGCCAGCAGTCCCCTAGCGGACTCACACGGGGATACGCAGTATTTT | CASSPLADSHGDTQYF
. | TRBJ1-1 | TRBV10-3 | . | TGTGCCATCAGTCCAGCCCCGGGACTGCTGAACACTGAAGCTTTCTTT | CAISPAPGLLNTEAFF
once | TRBJ2-7 | TRBV10-2 | . | TGCGCCAGCAGTGGCTCGATATACGAGCAGTACTTC | CASSGSIYEQYF
once | TRBJ1-5 | TRBV19 | TRBD1 | TGTGCCGGAGCGACAGGGCTCGGTCAGCCCCAGCATTTT | CAGATGLGQPQHF
. | TRBJ2-3 | TRBV7-7 | . | TGTGCCAGCAGCTTAGTTCTTTCCGATACGCAGTATTTT | CASSLVLSDTQYF
. | TRBJ2-7 | TRBV7-9 | TRBD2 | TGTGCCAGCAGCTTTGAAGGGACTAGCGACGAGCAGTACTTC | CASSFEGTSDEQYF
. | TRBJ1-2 | TRBV7-2 | . | TGTGCCAGCAGCTTAGTAGCAGGGCAGGGAGGCTACACCTTC | CASSLVAGQGGYTF
. | TRBJ1-4 | TRBV7-9 | TRBD1 | TGTGCCAGCAGCTCCGGACAGGCAACTAATGAAAAACTGTTTTTT | CASSSGQATNEKLFF
. | TRBJ1-1 | TRBV10-2 | . | TGCGCCAGCAGTGAACCTCCACGGGGGCACACTGAAGCTTTCTTT | CASSEPPRGHTEAFF
. | TRBJ1-1 | TRBV4-3 | . | TGCGCCAGCAGCCAGGAGATTCCGACAGGAGTGAACACTGAAGCTTTCTTT | CASSQEIPTGVNTEAFF